Listed below are T cell receptor beta chains from one sample, sequenced in a study of blood T cell repertoires in COVID-19. The repertoire was sequenced with immunoSEQ multiplex PCR; TCRdb's copy has only in-frame clones and lacks some. The sample lists around 200,000 clones, around 83% occurring once. What was sequenced was peripheral blood. All receptors derive from a woman over 75 in a cohort sampled during active or convalescent COVID-19. Both conserved end residues are part of each CDR3. Each record gives: D gene, V gene, J gene, clone size, CDR3 protein, CDR3 DNA. The D gene is left open where the match is weak. Rows give clone size only sometimes, using once, few, many, or a class for an expanded clone.

D: TRBD2; V: TRBV5-4; J: TRBJ2-1; size: NA; CDR3: CASSRTFSGGALNEQFF; DNA: TGTGCCAGCAGCAGGACTTTTAGCGGGGGGGCACTGAATGAGCAGTTCTTC
D: NA; V: TRBV13; J: TRBJ2-1; size: NA; CDR3: CASSSRGIPYNEQFF; DNA: TGTGCCAGCAGCTCAAGGGGGATACCCTACAATGAGCAGTTCTTC
D: TRBD2; V: TRBV11-2; J: TRBJ2-1; size: NA; CDR3: CASSPTSGSSYNEQFF; DNA: TGTGCCAGCAGCCCAACTAGCGGGTCTTCCTACAATGAGCAGTTCTTC
D: NA; V: TRBV4-1; J: TRBJ1-1; size: NA; CDR3: CASSQTAGLNTEAFF; DNA: TGCGCCAGCAGCCAAACTGCGGGCCTGAACACTGAAGCTTTCTTT
D: NA; V: TRBV6-5; J: TRBJ1-3; size: NA; CDR3: CASLSLISGNTIYF; DNA: TGTGCCAGCCTCTCCCTAATCTCTGGAAACACCATATATTTT
D: NA; V: TRBV21-1; J: TRBJ2-3; size: NA; CDR3: CASTRTGTGRPDTQYF; DNA: TGTGCCAGCACCAGAACCGGGACAGGGAGGCCAGATACGCAGTATTTT
D: TRBD1; V: TRBV10-2; J: TRBJ1-4; size: NA; CDR3: CASSLQGAWEKLFF; DNA: TGCGCCAGCAGTTTACAGGGGGCCTGGGAAAAACTGTTTTTT
D: TRBD2; V: TRBV9; J: TRBJ2-1; size: NA; CDR3: CASSPGLAGYNEQFF; DNA: TGTGCCAGCAGCCCGGGACTAGCGGGGTACAATGAGCAGTTCTTC
D: NA; V: TRBV18; J: TRBJ1-1; size: NA; CDR3: CASSPPSLPNTEAFF; DNA: TGTGCCAGCTCACCACCATCTCTACCGAACACTGAAGCTTTCTTT
D: TRBD1; V: TRBV30; J: TRBJ2-6; size: few; CDR3: CASGGVPGQGGSGANVLTF; DNA: TGTGCCTCTGGAGGAGTACCGGGACAGGGGGGCTCTGGGGCCAACGTCCTGACTTTC
D: TRBD1; V: TRBV5-1; J: TRBJ1-2; size: many; CDR3: CASSLEGARYHGYTF; DNA: TGCGCCAGCAGCTTGGAGGGGGCGCGTTATCATGGCTACACCTTC
D: NA; V: TRBV4-3; J: TRBJ2-7; size: NA; CDR3: CASSQDAEDSSYEQYF; DNA: TGCGCCAGCAGCCAAGACGCCGAGGATAGCTCCTACGAGCAGTACTTC
D: NA; V: TRBV6-5; J: TRBJ1-1; size: NA; CDR3: CASSSLTGNTEAFF; DNA: TGTGCCAGCAGTTCGTTGACGGGGAACACTGAAGCTTTCTTT
D: TRBD2; V: TRBV10-3; J: TRBJ2-5; size: NA; CDR3: CAISESGREETQYF; DNA: TGTGCCATCAGTGAGTCGGGGCGGGAGGAGACCCAGTACTTC
D: TRBD1; V: TRBV3-1/TRBV3-2; J: TRBJ1-6; size: NA; CDR3: CASRATGFNSPLHF; DNA: TGTGCCAGCAGAGCGACAGGGTTTAATTCACCCCTCCACTTT
D: NA; V: TRBV5-1; J: TRBJ1-4; size: NA; CDR3: CASSSPGEKLFF; DNA: TGCGCCAGCAGCTCACCGGGGGAAAAACTGTTTTTT
D: NA; V: TRBV10-3; J: TRBJ1-2; size: once; CDR3: CAIKGGGAGYGYTF; DNA: TGTGCCATCAAAGGGGGGGGCGCCGGCTATGGCTACACCTTC
D: TRBD1; V: TRBV27; J: TRBJ1-2; size: NA; CDR3: CASSSGQGAIYGYTF; DNA: TGTGCCAGCAGTTCGGGACAGGGGGCAATCTATGGCTACACCTTC
D: NA; V: TRBV7-9; J: TRBJ2-5; size: NA; CDR3: CASSFGLVQGGRETQYF; DNA: TGTGCCAGCAGCTTCGGCCTCGTACAGGGGGGGAGAGAGACCCAGTACTTC
D: NA; V: TRBV3-1/TRBV3-2; J: TRBJ1-1; size: once; CDR3: CASSQDIPGRDTEAFF; DNA: TGTGCCAGCAGCCAAGATATTCCAGGGAGGGACACTGAAGCTTTCTTT
D: NA; V: TRBV7-8; J: TRBJ2-5; size: NA; CDR3: CASSFRGQETQYF; DNA: TGTGCCAGCAGCTTCAGGGGTCAAGAGACCCAGTACTTC
D: TRBD1; V: TRBV7-9; J: TRBJ1-1; size: NA; CDR3: CASSLDRVHTEAFF; DNA: TGTGCCAGCAGCTTGGACAGGGTGCACACTGAAGCTTTCTTT
D: TRBD1; V: TRBV3-1/TRBV3-2; J: TRBJ2-3; size: NA; CDR3: CASSQKGAGRWDTQYF; DNA: TGTGCCAGCAGCCAGAAGGGGGCAGGCCGGTGGGATACGCAGTATTTT
D: TRBD1; V: TRBV28; J: TRBJ2-7; size: NA; CDR3: CASSPLGGDSLEQYF; DNA: TGTGCCAGCAGTCCCTTGGGTGGGGACAGCCTGGAGCAGTACTTC
D: NA; V: TRBV29-1; J: TRBJ1-2; size: NA; CDR3: CSVVVANYGYTF; DNA: TGCAGCGTTGTAGTTGCTAACTATGGCTACACCTTC
D: TRBD2; V: TRBV10-1; J: TRBJ2-2; size: NA; CDR3: CASSAGSGSPNTGELFF; DNA: TGCGCCAGCTCTGCGGGTAGCGGGAGTCCAAACACCGGGGAGCTGTTTTTT
D: NA; V: TRBV6-2/TRBV6-3; J: TRBJ1-1; size: NA; CDR3: CASSKIQGDTEAFF; DNA: TGTGCCAGCAGTAAAATACAGGGAGACACTGAAGCTTTCTTT